These 6 T cell receptor beta chains originate from one sample sequenced in a study of Tregs in tolerant kidney transplant recipients. Related graft donors supplied nonmyeloablative bone marrow transplants, and mixed chimerism was transient. Libraries were prepared by immunoSEQ multiplex PCR; TCRdb keeps only in-frame clonotypes and omits some of them. The table counts about 6,300 clones; 6.1% lies in the top ten. This specimen was CD4+ T cells from blood (PBMCs), taken 6 months after the transplant. All receptors come from a human patient who received a combined kidney and bone marrow transplant. Some T cells may arise from the graft donor.

A word on this clone: The read ends 3 residues before the CDR3 terminus; that terminus is restored from the germline J gene. The chain links TRBV11-1 to TRBJ2-7; D may be TRBD1 (6 bases). The germline V gene has CDR1 SGHAT and CDR2 FQDESV (reference sequence). The CDR3 consists of 12 residues. Trimming stripped 6 bases from V and 3 bases from J, with 9 bases between. The CDR3 bases that were read are TGTGCCAGCAGTCAGGGGCACTACGAG. It yields the protein CASSQGHYE. In full, the CDR3 reads CASSQGHYEQYF.

Its frequency marks this clone as medium-sized (0.01 to 0.1%). The DNA ends 3 residues before the CDR3 does, and the rest of the CDR3 is filled in from the germline J gene. The V gene is TRBV20-1, the J gene TRBJ2-6, with a possible D match to TRBD1 (5 bases). The V end was cut by 2 bases, the J end by 0 bases, with 8 bases between. This CDR3 contains 15 residues. The germline V gene has CDR1 DFQATT and CDR2 SNEGSKA (reference sequence). CDR3 DNA (partial): TGCAGTGCTAGACAGGGCACCTCTGGGGCCAACGTC. Translation gives CSARQGTSGANV. The CDR3 reads in full as CSARQGTSGANVLTF.

A word on this clone: The read falls 3 residues short of the CDR3 end, and the missing part is taken from the germline J gene. This chain uses TRBV14 with TRBJ2-3; 7 bases line up with TRBD2. The CDR3 spans 14 residues. V shed 5 bases and J 0 bases; nucleotides not matched to a gene: 2. Germline assignment: CDR1 SGHDN and CDR2 FVKESK. The CDR3 DNA, read in part, is TGTGCCAGCAGCTCTAGCGGAAGCACAGATACG. Residues: CASSSSGSTDT. The full CDR3 sequence reads CASSSSGSTDTQYF.

Notes on this clone: The CDR3 is cut off 3 residues early in the read; its end comes from the germline J gene. This chain joins TRBV9 and TRBJ1-2, with 7 bases fitting TRBD1. The ends lost 3 bases at V and 6 bases at J; junction bases unmatched: 8. Germline loops: CDR1 SGDLS, CDR2 YYNGEE. The CDR3 has 14 amino acids. CDR3: CASSASTGENGYTF. Partial CDR3 DNA: TGTGCCAGCAGCGCTAGTACAGGGGAAAATGGC.

As for this clone: The read halts 3 residues ahead of the CDR3 end, with the missing end drawn from the germline J gene. This chain links TRBV18 with TRBJ2-3; TRBD2 agrees at 9 bases. Germline CDR1 reads KGHSH; CDR2 reads LQKENI. The CDR3 contains 15 residues. V lost 6 bases, J lost 1 base, and 5 bases stayed unmatched. The sequenced CDR3 bases are TGTGCCAGCTCTCGACTAGCGGACCGCACAGATACG. This encodes CASSRLADRTDT. The whole CDR3 protein reads CASSRLADRTDTQYF. Supplemented by reference TRBV18 and TRBJ2-3, the full variable domain reads NAGVMQNPRHLVRRRGQEARLRCSPMKGHSHVYWYRQLPEEGLKFMVYLQKENIIDESGMPKERFSAEFPKEGPSILRIQQVVRGDSAAYFCASSRLADRTDTQYFGPGTRLTVL.

This clone counts as medium-sized by frequency. With the read ending 3 residues before the CDR3 end, the germline J gene is used to fill in that end. The rearrangement joins TRBV20-1 to TRBJ2-2; 10 nucleotides agree with TRBD2. V lost 3 bases, J lost 7 bases, and 14 bases stayed unmatched. The CDR3 runs to 17 residues. The germline gives CDR1 DFQATT, CDR2 SNEGSKA (reference sequence). CDR3 region: CSASLNPGLALIGELFF. The CDR3 DNA, read in part, is TGCAGTGCTAGCTTAAATCCGGGACTAGCGCTCATCGGGGAG.